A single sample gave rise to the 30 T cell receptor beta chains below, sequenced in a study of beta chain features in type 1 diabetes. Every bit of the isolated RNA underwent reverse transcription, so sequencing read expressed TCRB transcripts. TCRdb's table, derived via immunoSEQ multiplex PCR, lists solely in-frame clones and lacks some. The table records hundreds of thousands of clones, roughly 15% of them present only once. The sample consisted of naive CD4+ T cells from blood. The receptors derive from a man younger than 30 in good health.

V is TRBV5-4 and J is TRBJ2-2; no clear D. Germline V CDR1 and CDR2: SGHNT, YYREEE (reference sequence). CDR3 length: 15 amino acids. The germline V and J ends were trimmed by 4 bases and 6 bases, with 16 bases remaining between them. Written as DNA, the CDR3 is TGTGCCAGCAGCCCCCCCCCGTCGACGGCCGGGGAGCTGTTTTTT. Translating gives CASSPPPSTAGELFF.

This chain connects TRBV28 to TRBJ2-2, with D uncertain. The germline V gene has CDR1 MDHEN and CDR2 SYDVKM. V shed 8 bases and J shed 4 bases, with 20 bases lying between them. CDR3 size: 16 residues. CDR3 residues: CASPPSRSFGTGELFF. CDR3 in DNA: TGTGCCAGCCCCCCCTCTAGGAGCTTCGGCACCGGGGAGCTGTTTTTT. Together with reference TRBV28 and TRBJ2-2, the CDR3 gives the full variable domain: DVKVTQSSRYLVKRTGEKVFLECVQDMDHENMFWYRQDPGLGLRLIYFSYDVKMKEKGDIPEGYSVSREKKERFSLILESASTNQTSMYLCASPPSRSFGTGELFFGEGSRLTVL.

The CDR3 DNA is TGTGCCATCAGTGAGGGACAGCGAGTTGGCTACACCTTC. Translating gives CAISEGQRVGYTF. This chain links TRBV10-3 with TRBJ1-2; D might be TRBD1 (6 bases). Looked up from germline, CDR1 is ENHRY and CDR2 is SYGVKD. V was clipped by 2 bases and J by 7 bases, with 11 bases between them. This CDR3 has 13 amino acids.

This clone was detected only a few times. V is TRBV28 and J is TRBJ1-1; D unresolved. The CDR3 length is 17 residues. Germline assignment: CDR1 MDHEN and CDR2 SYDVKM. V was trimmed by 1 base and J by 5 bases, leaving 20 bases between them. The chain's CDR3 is CASSLLKTRETDTEAFF. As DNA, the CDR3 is TGTGCCAGCAGTTTATTAAAGACGCGGGAGACTGATACTGAAGCTTTCTTT.

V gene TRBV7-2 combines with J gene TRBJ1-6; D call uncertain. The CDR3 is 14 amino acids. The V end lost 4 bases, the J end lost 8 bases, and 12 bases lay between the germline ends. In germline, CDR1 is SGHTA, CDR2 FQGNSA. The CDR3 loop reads CASSSDDSYSPLHF. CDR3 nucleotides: TGTGCCAGCAGCTCGGACGACTCTTATTCACCCCTCCACTTT.

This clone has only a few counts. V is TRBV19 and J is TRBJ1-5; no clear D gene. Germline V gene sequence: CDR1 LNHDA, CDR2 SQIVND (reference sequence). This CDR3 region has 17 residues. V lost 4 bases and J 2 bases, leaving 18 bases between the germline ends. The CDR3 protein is CASSTSPRRVGNQPQHF. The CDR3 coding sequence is TGTGCCAGTAGTACTTCCCCCCGCAGAGTGGGCAATCAGCCCCAGCATTTT.

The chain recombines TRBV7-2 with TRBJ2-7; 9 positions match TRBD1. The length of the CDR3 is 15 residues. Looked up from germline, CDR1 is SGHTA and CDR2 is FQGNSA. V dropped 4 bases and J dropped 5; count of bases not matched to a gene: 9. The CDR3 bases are TGTGCCAGCAGCTCCACGGGACAGGGCTGGGACGAGCAGTACTTC. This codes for CASSSTGQGWDEQYF.

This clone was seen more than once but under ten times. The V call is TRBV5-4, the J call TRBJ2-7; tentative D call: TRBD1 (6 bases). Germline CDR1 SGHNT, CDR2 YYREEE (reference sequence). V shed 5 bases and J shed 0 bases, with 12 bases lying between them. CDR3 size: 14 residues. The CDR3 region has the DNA TGTGCCAGCAGAACCAACAGGGACTCCTACGAGCAGTACTTC. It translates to CASRTNRDSYEQYF.

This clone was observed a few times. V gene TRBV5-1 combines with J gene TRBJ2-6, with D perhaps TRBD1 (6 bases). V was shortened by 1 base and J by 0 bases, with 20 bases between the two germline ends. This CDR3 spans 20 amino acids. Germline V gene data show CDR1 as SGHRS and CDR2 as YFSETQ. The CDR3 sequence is CASSLTDSRAVLSGANVLTF. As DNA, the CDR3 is TGCGCCAGCAGCTTGACGGACAGCAGGGCCGTCCTCTCTGGGGCCAACGTCCTGACTTTC.

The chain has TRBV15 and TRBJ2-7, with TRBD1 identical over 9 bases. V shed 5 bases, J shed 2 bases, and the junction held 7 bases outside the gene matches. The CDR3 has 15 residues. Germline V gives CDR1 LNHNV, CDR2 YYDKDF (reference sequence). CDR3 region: CATSSWGQGTYEQYF. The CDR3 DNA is TGTGCCACCAGCTCTTGGGGACAGGGCACCTACGAGCAGTACTTC.

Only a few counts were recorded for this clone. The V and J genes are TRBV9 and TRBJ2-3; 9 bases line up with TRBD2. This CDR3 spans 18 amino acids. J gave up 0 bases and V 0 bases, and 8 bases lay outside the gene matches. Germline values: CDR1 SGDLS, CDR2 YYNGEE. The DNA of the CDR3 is TGTGCCAGCAGCGTAGGTGCGGGGGGGCCGGCTAGCACAGATACGCAGTATTTT. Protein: CASSVGAGGPASTDTQYF.

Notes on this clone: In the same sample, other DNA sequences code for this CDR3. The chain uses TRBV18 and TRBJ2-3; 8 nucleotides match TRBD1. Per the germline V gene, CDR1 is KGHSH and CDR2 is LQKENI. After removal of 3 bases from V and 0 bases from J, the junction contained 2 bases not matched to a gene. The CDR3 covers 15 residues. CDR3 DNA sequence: TGTGCCAGCTCACCGGACAGGGCTAGCACAGATACGCAGTATTTT. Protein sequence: CASSPDRASTDTQYF.

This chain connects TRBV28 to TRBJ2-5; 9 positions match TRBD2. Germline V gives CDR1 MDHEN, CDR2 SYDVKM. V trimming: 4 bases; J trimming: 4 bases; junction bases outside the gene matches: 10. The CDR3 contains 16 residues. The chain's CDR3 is CASSSFGGRAGETQYF. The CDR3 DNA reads TGTGCCAGCAGTTCGTTCGGCGGGAGGGCGGGAGAGACCCAGTACTTC.

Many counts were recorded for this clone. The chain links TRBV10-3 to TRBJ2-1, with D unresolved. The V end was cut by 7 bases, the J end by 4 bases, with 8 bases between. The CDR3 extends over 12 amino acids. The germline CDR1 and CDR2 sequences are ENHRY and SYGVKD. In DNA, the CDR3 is TGTGCCATCAAGGGCGTTTACAATGAGCAGTTCTTC. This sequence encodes CAIKGVYNEQFF.

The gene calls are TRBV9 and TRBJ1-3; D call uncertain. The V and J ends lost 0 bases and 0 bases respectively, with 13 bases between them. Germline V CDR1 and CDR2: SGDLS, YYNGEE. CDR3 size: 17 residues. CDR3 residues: CASSVGGGPYSGNTIYF. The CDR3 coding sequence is TGTGCCAGCAGCGTAGGGGGAGGCCCCTACTCTGGAAACACCATATATTTT.

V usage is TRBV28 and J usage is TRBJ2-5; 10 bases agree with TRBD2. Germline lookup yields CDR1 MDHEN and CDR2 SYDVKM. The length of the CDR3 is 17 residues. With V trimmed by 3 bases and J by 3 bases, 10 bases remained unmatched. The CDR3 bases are TGTGCCAGCAGTTTTGGAGGGCTAGCGGGAGAAAAAGAGACCCAGTACTTC. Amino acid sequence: CASSFGGLAGEKETQYF.

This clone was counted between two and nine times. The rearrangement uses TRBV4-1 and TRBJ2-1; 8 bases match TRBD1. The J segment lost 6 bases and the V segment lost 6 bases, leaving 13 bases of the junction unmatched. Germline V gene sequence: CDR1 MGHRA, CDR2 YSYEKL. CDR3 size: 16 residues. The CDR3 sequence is CASRRNRGTSLNEQFF. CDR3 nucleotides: TGCGCCAGCAGACGAAACAGGGGGACAAGCCTCAATGAGCAGTTCTTC.

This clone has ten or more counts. CDR3 nucleotide sequence: TGTGCCAGCTGCTCACTCCGAACCTACAATGAGCAGTTCTTC. This codes for CASCSLRTYNEQFF. The J gene is TRBJ2-1, the V gene TRBV28; no clear D. The germline V gene encodes CDR1 MDHEN and CDR2 SYDVKM. The CDR3 contains 14 residues. The V end was cut by 8 bases, the J end by 2 bases, with 13 bases between.

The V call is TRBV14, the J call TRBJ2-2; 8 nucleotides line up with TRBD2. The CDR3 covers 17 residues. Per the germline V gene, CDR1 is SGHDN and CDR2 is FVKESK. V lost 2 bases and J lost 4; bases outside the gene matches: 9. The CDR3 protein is CASSQSRGLVATGELFF. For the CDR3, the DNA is TGTGCCAGCAGCCAATCTAGGGGACTAGTGGCCACCGGGGAGCTGTTTTTT. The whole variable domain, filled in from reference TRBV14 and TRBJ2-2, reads EAGVTQFPSHSVIEKGQTVTLRCDPISGHDNLYWYRRVMGKEIKFLLHFVKESKQDESGMPNNRFLAERTGGTYSTLKVQPAELEDSGVYFCASSQSRGLVATGELFFGEGSRLTVL.

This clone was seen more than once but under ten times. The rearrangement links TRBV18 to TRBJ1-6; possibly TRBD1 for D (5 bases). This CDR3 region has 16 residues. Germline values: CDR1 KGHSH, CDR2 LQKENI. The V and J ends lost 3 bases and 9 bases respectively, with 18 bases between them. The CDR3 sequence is CASSPQEAGMGSPLHF. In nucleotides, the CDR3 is TGTGCCAGCTCACCCCAGGAGGCAGGGATGGGTTCACCCCTCCACTTT.

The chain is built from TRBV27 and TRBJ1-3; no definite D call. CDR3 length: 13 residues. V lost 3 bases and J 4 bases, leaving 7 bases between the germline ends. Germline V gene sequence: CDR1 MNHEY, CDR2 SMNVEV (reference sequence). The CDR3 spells CASSFGTGNTIYF. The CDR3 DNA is TGTGCCAGCAGTTTTGGAACAGGAAACACCATATATTTT.

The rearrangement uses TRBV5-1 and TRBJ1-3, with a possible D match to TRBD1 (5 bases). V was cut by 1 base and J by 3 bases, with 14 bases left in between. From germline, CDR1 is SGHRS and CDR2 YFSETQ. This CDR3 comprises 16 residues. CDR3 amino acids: CASSLFSRDIGNTIYF. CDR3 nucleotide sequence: TGCGCCAGCAGCTTGTTCTCCAGGGATATTGGAAACACCATATATTTT.

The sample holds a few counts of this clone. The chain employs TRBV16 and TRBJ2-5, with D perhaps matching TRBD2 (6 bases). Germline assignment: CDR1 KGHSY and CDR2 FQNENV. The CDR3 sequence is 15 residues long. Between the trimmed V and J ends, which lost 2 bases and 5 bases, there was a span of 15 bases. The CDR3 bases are TGTGCCAGCAGCCAAAATCGGGCTAGCGTCGAGACCCAGTACTTC. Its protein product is CASSQNRASVETQYF.

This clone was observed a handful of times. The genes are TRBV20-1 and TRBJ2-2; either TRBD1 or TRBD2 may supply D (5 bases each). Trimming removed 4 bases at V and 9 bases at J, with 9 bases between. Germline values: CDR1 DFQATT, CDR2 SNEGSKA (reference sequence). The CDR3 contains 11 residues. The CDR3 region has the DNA TGCAGTGCTAAGAGGGGCAGGGAGCTGTTTTTT. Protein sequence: CSAKRGRELFF.

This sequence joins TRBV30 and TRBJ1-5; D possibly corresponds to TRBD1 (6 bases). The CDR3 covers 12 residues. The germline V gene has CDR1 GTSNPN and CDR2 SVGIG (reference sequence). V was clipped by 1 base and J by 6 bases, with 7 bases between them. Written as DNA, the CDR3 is TGTGCCTGGAGTGGGGGGGCTCAGCCCCAGCATTTT. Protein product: CAWSGGAQPQHF.

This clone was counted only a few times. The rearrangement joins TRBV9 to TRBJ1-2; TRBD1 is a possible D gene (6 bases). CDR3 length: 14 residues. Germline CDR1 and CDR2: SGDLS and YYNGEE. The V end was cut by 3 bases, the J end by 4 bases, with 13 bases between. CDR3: CASSASGQSYGYTF. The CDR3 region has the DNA TGTGCCAGCAGCGCCAGCGGACAGTCCTATGGCTACACCTTC.

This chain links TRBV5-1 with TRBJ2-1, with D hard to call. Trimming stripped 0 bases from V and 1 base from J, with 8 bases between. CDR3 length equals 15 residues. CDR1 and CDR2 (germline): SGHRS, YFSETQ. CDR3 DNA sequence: TGCGCCAGCAGCTTGGCCGGAGATTCCTACAATGAGCAGTTCTTC. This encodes CASSLAGDSYNEQFF.

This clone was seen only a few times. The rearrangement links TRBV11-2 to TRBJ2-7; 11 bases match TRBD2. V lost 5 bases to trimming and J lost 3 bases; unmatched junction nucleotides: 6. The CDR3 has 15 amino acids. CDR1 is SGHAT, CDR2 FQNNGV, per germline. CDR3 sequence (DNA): TGTGCCAGCAGCCGGGCCGGGACTAGCGGCTACGAGCAGTACTTC. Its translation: CASSRAGTSGYEQYF.

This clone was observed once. The DNA of the CDR3 is TGTGCCTGGACGACAGGCGGGGCCCTTCGAGCTTTCTTT. Protein product: CAWTTGGALRAFF. The chain has TRBV30 and TRBJ1-1, with D perhaps TRBD1 (6 bases). This CDR3 has 13 amino acids. V lost 4 bases, J lost 10 bases, and 19 bases lay in between. Germline-derived CDR1 and CDR2 are GTSNPN and SVGIG (reference sequence).

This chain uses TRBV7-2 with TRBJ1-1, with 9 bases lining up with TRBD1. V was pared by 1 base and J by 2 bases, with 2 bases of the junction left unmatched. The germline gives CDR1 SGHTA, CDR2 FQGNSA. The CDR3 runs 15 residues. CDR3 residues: CASSLGDRENTEAFF. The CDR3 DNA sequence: TGTGCCAGCAGCTTAGGGGACAGGGAAAACACTGAAGCTTTCTTT.